The clone carrying this T cell receptor (beta chain) was seen ten or more times. This entry comes from a study of T cells in Graves' hyperthyroidism and ophthalmopathy. CDR1 is MNHEY and CDR2 is SMNVEV in the germline V gene (reference sequence). Trimming removed 4 bases at V and 0 bases at J, with 12 bases between. The CDR3 is 15 amino acids. Researchers took RNA transcripts and amplified the TCR beta CDR3 regions from them. With the HTBI primer set, the TCR CDR3 went through a first round of RT-PCR. TCRdb re-derived calls from the multiplex PCR reads in MiXCR, one entry per CDR3 protein. This sample has 400,000 to 500,000 distinct CDR3 sequences, with approximately 13% found just once.

Sequencing was carried out using blood. The V call is TRBV27, the J call TRBJ2-5; a possible D gene is TRBD1 (6 bases). The receptor was isolated from a woman under 30 with Graves' hyperthyroidism. CDR3 in amino acids: CASSSADSHQETQYF. The CDR3 bases are TGTGCCAGCAGTTCCGCGGACAGTCACCAAGAGACCCAGTACTTC.